This T cell receptor (beta chain) was sequenced during a study of blood T cell repertoires in COVID-19. Turning to the study itself: Samples came from the United States, Italy and Spain, spanning acute and convalescent COVID-19. In each case, the material was cDNA or gDNA derived from T cells, B-cell-depleted T cells, or PBMCs.

The germline V gene has CDR1 SGHRS and CDR2 YFSETQ. With 0 bases removed from V and 1 base from J, the gap between germline ends came to 13 bases. This CDR3 is built from 16 residues. Assay used: immunoSEQ multiplex PCR; TCRdb lists only in-frame clones, some missing. The sample records 95,000 to 150,000 clones, approximately 83% being singletons. This clone has more than one count but fewer than ten. This clonotype originated in a man aged 80 or over with active or convalescent COVID-19. The sample was peripheral blood. The chain recombines TRBV5-1 with TRBJ2-5; tentatively, D is TRBD1 (6 bases). CDR3 loop: CASSLAPRGTQETQYF. The CDR3 DNA sequence: TGCGCCAGCAGCTTGGCCCCTAGGGGGACCCAAGAGACCCAGTACTTC.